The clone carrying this TCR beta chain was observed many times. No antigen is known for it. TCR beta libraries were built with iRepertoire HTBI primers and Arm-PCR of CDR3 regions. TCRdb passed the multiplex PCR reads through MiXCR, listing each CDR3 protein once. The sample has about 620,000 distinct CDR3 sequences; around 15% are singletons. Regarding time point: newly diagnosed GD, antithyroid drugs for less than 3 months. Construction of the TCR library relied on RNA isolated from PBMCs. These data belong to a study of regulatory T cells in long-lasting Graves disease. Study-wide findings and caveats: Persistent disease preferred TRBV28, TRBJ1-2 and TRBJ2-5; new disease, TRBV20-1 and TRBJ2-1. More public clonotypes were shared by persistent patients (about 2,700) than by new patients (roughly 1,000).

There are 13 residues in the CDR3. Trimming took off 9 bases at V and 4 bases at J, with 13 bases between the two ends. Germline CDR1 is LGHDT and CDR2 is YNNKEL (reference sequence). This same sample was also taken into another study, of T cells in Graves' hyperthyroidism and ophthalmopathy. That source adds: Most clonotypes expanded in thyroid above 0.001 were likewise present in blood.

This clonotype was sampled from a woman aged 25 to 39 with Graves disease. Here the sequenced sample was peripheral blood mononuclear cells (PBMCs), taken at new diagnosis, from a patient treated with antithyroid drugs. V usage is TRBV3-1 and J usage is TRBJ1-3; unclear D gene. The CDR3 region is CASGPFSGNTIYF. CDR3 bases: TGTGCCAGTGGACCCTTTTCCGGAAACACCATATATTTT.